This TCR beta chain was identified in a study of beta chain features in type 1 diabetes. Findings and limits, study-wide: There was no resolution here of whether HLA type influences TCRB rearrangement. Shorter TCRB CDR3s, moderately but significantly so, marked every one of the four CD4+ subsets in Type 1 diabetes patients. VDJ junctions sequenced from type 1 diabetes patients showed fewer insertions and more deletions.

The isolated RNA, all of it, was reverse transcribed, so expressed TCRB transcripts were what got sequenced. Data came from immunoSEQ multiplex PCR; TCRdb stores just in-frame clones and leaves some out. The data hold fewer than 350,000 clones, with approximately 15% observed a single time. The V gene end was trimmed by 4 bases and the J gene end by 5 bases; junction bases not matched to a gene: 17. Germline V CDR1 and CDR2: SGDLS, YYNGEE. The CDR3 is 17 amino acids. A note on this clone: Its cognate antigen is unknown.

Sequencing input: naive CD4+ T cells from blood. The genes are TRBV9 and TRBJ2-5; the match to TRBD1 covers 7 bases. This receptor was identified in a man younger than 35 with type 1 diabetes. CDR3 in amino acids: CASSPSPWTGGGETQYF. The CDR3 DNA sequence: TGTGCCAGCAGCCCGAGCCCCTGGACAGGTGGGGGCGAGACCCAGTACTTC. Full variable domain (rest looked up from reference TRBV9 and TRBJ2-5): DSGVTQTPKHLITATGQRVTLRCSPRSGDLSVYWYQQSLDQGLQFLIQYYNGEERAKGNILERFSAQQFPDLHSELNLSSLELGDSALYFCASSPSPWTGGGETQYFGPGTRLLVL.